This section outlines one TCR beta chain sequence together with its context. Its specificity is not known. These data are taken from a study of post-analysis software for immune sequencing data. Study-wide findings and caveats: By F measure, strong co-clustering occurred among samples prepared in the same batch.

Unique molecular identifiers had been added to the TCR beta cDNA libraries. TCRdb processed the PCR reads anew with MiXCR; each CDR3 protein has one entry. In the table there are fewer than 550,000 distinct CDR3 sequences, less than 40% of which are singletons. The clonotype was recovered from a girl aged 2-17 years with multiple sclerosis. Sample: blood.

The CDR3 region is CASSPNPGQGVNNEQFF. The CDR3 DNA reads TGTGCCAGCAGCCCGAATCCGGGACAGGGGGTTAACAATGAGCAGTTCTTC. This rearrangement joins TRBV6-5 to TRBJ2-1; 11 bases line up with TRBD1. Trimming at V came to 6 bases and at J to 5 bases, leaving 12 bases not matched to a gene. This CDR3 has 17 amino acids. Germline CDR1 MNHEY, CDR2 SVGAGI.